A selection of T cell receptor beta chains follows, all from one sample in a study of STAT3 mutations in large granular lymphocyte leukemia. The protocol was immunoSEQ multiplex PCR, while the TCRdb copy is restricted to in-frame clones and leaves out a portion. Among 17,000 or so clones, around 92% were seen once, and the ten largest hold 40% to 55%. Sequencing input: peripheral blood mononuclear cells. Receptors were obtained from a man between 60 and 70 years old with T-cell large granular lymphocyte leukemia. Some clones in this sample may be carry-over from other donors' samples. The CDR3 runs from the conserved cysteine through the conserved F or W. The D gene is left open where the match is weak. The size field is filled for only some rows; it gives once, few, many or a size class.

clone_size	v_call	cdr3_length	j_call	d_call	cdr3_nt	cdr3_aa
NA	TRBV5-1	13	TRBJ1-1	NA	TGCGCCAGCAGCTTGGAAGTGAACACTGAAGCTTTCTTT	CASSLEVNTEAFF
NA	TRBV28	13	TRBJ1-5	NA	TGTGCCAGCAGTGGGCAGGGGAAGGGGCCCCAGCATTTT	CASSGQGKGPQHF
NA	TRBV7-9	12	TRBJ1-2	NA	TGTGCCAGCAGCTTAGAAGGAGAAGGCTACACCTTC	CASSLEGEGYTF
NA	TRBV25-1	15	TRBJ2-7	NA	TGTGCCAGCAGTGAATCTACAGGCCGCTCCTACGAGCAGTACTTC	CASSESTGRSYEQYF
NA	TRBV6-5	12	TRBJ2-2	NA	TGTGCCAGCAGCCTCTTATCCGGGGAGCTGTTTTTT	CASSLLSGELFF
NA	TRBV29-1	15	TRBJ2-5	NA	TGCAGCGTTCGGTGGACAGCCGCCCCCCAAGAGACCCAGTACTTC	CSVRWTAAPQETQYF
NA	TRBV30	14	TRBJ2-3	NA	TGTGCCTCCAACCCGAGCGGGAGCACAGATACGCAGTATTTT	CASNPSGSTDTQYF
NA	TRBV2	13	TRBJ2-7	NA	TGTGCCAGCAGTGAGTCGGGGCCCTACGAGCAGTACTTC	CASSESGPYEQYF
NA	TRBV15	16	TRBJ2-2	NA	TGTGCCACCAGCAGGCCGGGCGGAGAAAGCACCGGGGAGCTGTTTTTT	CATSRPGGESTGELFF
once	TRBV28	13	TRBJ1-5	NA	TGTGCCAGCAGTTTAGTAAGCAATCAGCCCCAGCATTTT	CASSLVSNQPQHF
NA	TRBV30	15	TRBJ1-4	NA	TGTGCCTGGAGGGGGTCAAGGGGGGCGAATGAAAAACTGTTTTTT	CAWRGSRGANEKLFF
NA	TRBV7-2	15	TRBJ2-3	NA	TGTGCCAGCAGCCCGAGAGGGACTGAGACAGATACGCAGTATTTT	CASSPRGTETDTQYF
NA	TRBV5-1	15	TRBJ1-4	NA	TGCGCCAGCAGCCACTTAGGGTCAACTAATGAAAAACTGTTTTTT	CASSHLGSTNEKLFF
NA	TRBV21-1	21	TRBJ1-1	NA	TGTGCCAGCAGCAGGGGGTCTAGGGGGCGCGGGGGCCAGGGAGGCGACACTGAAGCTTTCTTT	CASSRGSRGRGGQGGDTEAFF
NA	TRBV27	19	TRBJ2-2	NA	TGTGCCAGCAGTTTACCCCCCGGCAGGTTCGCGTTTGACACCGGGGAGCTGTTTTTT	CASSLPPGRFAFDTGELFF
NA	TRBV29-1	13	TRBJ2-3	NA	TGCAGCGAGGGAGTAGTTAGCACAGATACGCAGTATTTT	CSEGVVSTDTQYF
NA	TRBV5-4	17	TRBJ2-3	TRBD2	TGTGCCAGCAGCTCCTCTCAACTAGCGGCTAGCACAGATACGCAGTATTTT	CASSSSQLAASTDTQYF
once	TRBV18	17	TRBJ2-1	TRBD2	TGTGCCAGCTCACCCCAACCGGGACTACGCAAACACAATGAGCAGTTCTTC	CASSPQPGLRKHNEQFF
NA	TRBV15	16	TRBJ2-7	TRBD2	TGTGCCACCAGCAGGGGCGCCGGCGTGGGAGGGTACGAGCAGTACTTC	CATSRGAGVGGYEQYF
NA	TRBV5-4	15	TRBJ2-3	NA	TGTGCCAGCAGCCCGGTGGGGGGCTCCGCAGATACGCAGTATTTT	CASSPVGGSADTQYF
NA	TRBV11-2	13	TRBJ2-7	TRBD2	TGTGCCAGCAGCCTAGGGGAGGGCTACGAGCAGTACTTC	CASSLGEGYEQYF
NA	TRBV5-4	15	TRBJ2-5	NA	TGTGCCAGCAGCTTGGATTGGCAAAGGCAGGGGACCCAGTACTTC	CASSLDWQRQGTQYF
NA	TRBV5-4	16	TRBJ2-3	TRBD1	TGTGCCAGCAGCCGTGGGGACAGGGGGCGCCTCAATACGCAGTATTTT	CASSRGDRGRLNTQYF
NA	TRBV18	15	TRBJ2-3	NA	TGTGCCAGCTCACCTCGGGTCGAACGTACACATACGCAGTATTTT	CASSPRVERTHTQYF
NA	TRBV6-1	13	TRBJ2-2	NA	TGTGCCAGCAGTGTAAGGGGTTCTGGGGAGCTGTTTTTT	CASSVRGSGELFF
NA	TRBV7-2	16	TRBJ1-2	NA	TGTGCCAGCAGCTCCCGGGTCTCAAACCTCCTCTATGGCTACACCTTC	CASSSRVSNLLYGYTF
once	TRBV18	14	TRBJ1-2	NA	TGTGCCAGCTCACCACCCAGCCCTAACTATGGCTACACCTTC	CASSPPSPNYGYTF
NA	TRBV6-5	14	TRBJ1-3	NA	TGTGCCAGCAGTGAACTCAGCTCTGGAAACACCATATATTTT	CASSELSSGNTIYF
NA	TRBV9	15	TRBJ2-7	TRBD2	TGTGCCAGCAGCACACAACTAGCGCCCAGCTACGAGCAGTACTTC	CASSTQLAPSYEQYF
NA	TRBV5-1	15	TRBJ1-6	NA	TGCGCCAGCAGCCCTCTCGACTGGGATAATTCACCCCTCCACTTT	CASSPLDWDNSPLHF
NA	TRBV7-8	15	TRBJ2-3	NA	TGTGCCAGCAGCCCCCCGGGACGTAACACAGATACGCAGTATTTT	CASSPPGRNTDTQYF
NA	TRBV18	15	TRBJ2-1	TRBD1	TGTGCCAGCTCACCTGAGACAGGGGCCTACAATGAGCAGTTCTTC	CASSPETGAYNEQFF
NA	TRBV29-1	12	TRBJ2-3	NA	TGCAGCGTTGACGCTGGCACAGATACGCAGTATTTT	CSVDAGTDTQYF
NA	TRBV7-2	16	TRBJ2-3	NA	TGTGCCAGCAGCTTAGGCCTGGCAGGTTACACAGATACGCAGTATTTT	CASSLGLAGYTDTQYF
NA	TRBV10-3	13	TRBJ2-1	NA	TGTGCCATCAGTGACTCTCAGGAGCGCGAGCAGTTCTTC	CAISDSQEREQFF
NA	TRBV27	13	TRBJ2-5	NA	TGTGCCAGCAGTTTGGGCAGCTATGGGACCCAGTACTTC	CASSLGSYGTQYF
NA	TRBV29-1	12	TRBJ2-7	NA	TGCAGCGGTCGGGACCTGGGCTACGAGCAGTACTTC	CSGRDLGYEQYF
NA	TRBV7-2	15	TRBJ1-5	NA	TGTGCCAGCAGAACAGCACCTGTTGGCAATCAGCCCCAGCATTTT	CASRTAPVGNQPQHF
NA	TRBV6-5	16	TRBJ1-5	NA	TGTGCCAGCAGTTACCCCCACGGTGGACGCAATCAGCCCCAGCATTTT	CASSYPHGGRNQPQHF
NA	TRBV30	12	TRBJ2-1	NA	TGTGCCTGGAGTCCCGGAGCAGATGAGCAGTTCTTC	CAWSPGADEQFF
NA	TRBV29-1	14	TRBJ2-5	TRBD2	TGCAGCGTTCCCTGGGAGGGAGGGCAAGAGACCCAGTACTTC	CSVPWEGGQETQYF
NA	TRBV28	12	TRBJ1-2	NA	TGTGCCATCCTTGCGGGGCAGTATGGCTACACCTTC	CAILAGQYGYTF
few	TRBV7-2	16	TRBJ2-1	TRBD2	TGTGCCAGCAGCTTAGTAGCGGGAGGGCCCTACAATGAGCAGTTCTTC	CASSLVAGGPYNEQFF
NA	TRBV6-6	11	TRBJ2-5	NA	TGTGCCAGCAGTTATATGGAGACCCAGTACTTC	CASSYMETQYF
NA	TRBV4-3	16	TRBJ1-2	NA	TGCGCCAGCAGCCAAGATTACGGTCGGGGCAACTATGGCTACACCTTC	CASSQDYGRGNYGYTF
few	TRBV5-1	16	TRBJ2-3	NA	TGCGCCAGCAGCTTGGGTTACGGGGAGGGCACAGATACGCAGTATTTT	CASSLGYGEGTDTQYF
NA	TRBV18	17	TRBJ1-3	NA	TGTGCCAGCTCACCCCCCTGGGAAGGTATACATGGAAACACCATATATTTT	CASSPPWEGIHGNTIYF
NA	TRBV5-6	13	TRBJ2-1	TRBD1	TGTGCCAGCTGGACAGGAACTTACAATGAGCAGTTCTTC	CASWTGTYNEQFF
NA	TRBV27	14	TRBJ2-7	NA	TGTGCCAGCAGTCCGTCGGGAAGGGGCTACGAGCAGTACTTC	CASSPSGRGYEQYF
NA	TRBV19	15	TRBJ1-1	TRBD1	TGTGCCAGTAGTATCGCTACAGGGGGCTGGACTGAAGCTTTCTTT	CASSIATGGWTEAFF
NA	TRBV28	18	TRBJ2-5	NA	TGTGCCAGCAGTCCTCCTCCCGGCGGGGATTGGGGGTGGGAGACCCAGTACTTC	CASSPPPGGDWGWETQYF